This T cell receptor (beta chain) came from a study of human T cells and chemical hapten exposure. CDR1 and CDR2 (germline): KGHDR, SFDVKD. Trimming pared 3 bases from V and 9 bases from J, leaving 17 bases between. This CDR3 region has 15 residues. This clonotype was counted only a few times. Time point described: pre-sensitization, week 0. The treatment denotes: therapeutic diphenylcyclopropenone sensitization with weekly scalp DPC. TCRdb passed the RACE reads through MiXCR, listing each CDR3 protein once. Altogether 250,000 or so distinct CDR3 sequences are present, approximately 8.4% being singletons, with the ten largest covering over 2%.

V is TRBV24-1 and J is TRBJ2-1, with no clear D. This specimen consisted of whole blood, obtained in connection with sensitization to the hapten diphenylcyclopropenone (DPC). The receptor comes from a woman in her thirties or forties with alopecia areata. Some clones in this sample may be carry-over from other donors' samples. In DNA form, the CDR3 reads TGTGCCACCAGTGATCCCGGACGGTTAGATGTTGAGCAGTTCTTC. Its translation: CATSDPGRLDVEQFF.